The clone carrying this TCR beta chain was seen ten or more times. Its antigen is not known. This record comes from a study of T cells in Graves' hyperthyroidism and ophthalmopathy. Study-wide findings and caveats: Separating ophthalmopathy from stable hyperthyroidism was achieved by a 13 V-J model.

Diagnostic decisions used clinical symptoms, serum thyroxine and TRAb, thyroid ultrasound and orbital computed tomography. The CDR3 is 19 residues long. With 6 bases clipped from V and 2 bases from J, the junction kept 19 bases outside the gene matches. Germline CDR1 reads MDHEN; CDR2 reads SYDVKM. Amplification targeted TCR beta CDR3 regions from RNA transcripts. The HTBI set primed first-round TCR CDR3 RT-PCR. TCRdb re-called the multiplex PCR reads with MiXCR, one entry per CDR3 protein. This sample carries roughly 660,000 distinct CDR3 sequences, 15% to 20% of them seen once, and the ten largest clones take around 15%.

Sequencing was performed on blood. The TCR comes from a man aged 45 to 65 with Graves' hyperthyroidism. The chain combines TRBV28 with TRBJ1-5, with 7 bases matching TRBD1. The CDR3 coding sequence is TGTGCCAGCAGAGACTGGAACAGGGGAAGTAAGCGGGGCAATCAGCCCCAGCATTTT. Residues: CASRDWNRGSKRGNQPQHF.